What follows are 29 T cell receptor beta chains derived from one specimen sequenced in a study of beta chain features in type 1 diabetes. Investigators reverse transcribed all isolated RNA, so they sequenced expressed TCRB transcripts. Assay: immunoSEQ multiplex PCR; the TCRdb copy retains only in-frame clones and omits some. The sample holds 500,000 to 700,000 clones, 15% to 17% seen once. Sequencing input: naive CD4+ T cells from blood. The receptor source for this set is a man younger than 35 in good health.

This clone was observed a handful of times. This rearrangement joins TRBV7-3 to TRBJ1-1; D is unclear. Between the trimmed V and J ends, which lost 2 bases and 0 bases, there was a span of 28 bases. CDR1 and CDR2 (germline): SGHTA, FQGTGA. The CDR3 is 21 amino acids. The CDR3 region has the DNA TGTGCCAGCAGCTTATTGATCGGGTCATCATCTCCCGGGCAGTTGAACACTGAAGCTTTCTTT. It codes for CASSLLIGSSSPGQLNTEAFF.

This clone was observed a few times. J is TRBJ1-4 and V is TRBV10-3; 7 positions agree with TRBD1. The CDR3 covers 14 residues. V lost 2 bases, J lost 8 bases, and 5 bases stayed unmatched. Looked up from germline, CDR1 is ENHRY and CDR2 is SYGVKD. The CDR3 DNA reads TGTGCCATCAGTGAGGACAGGGTGCGGGAAAAACTGTTTTTT. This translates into CAISEDRVREKLFF.

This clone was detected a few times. CDR3 loop: CASSQDGGQGITEAFF. The CDR3, as DNA: TGCGCCAGCAGCCAAGATGGGGGACAGGGTATCACTGAAGCTTTCTTT. The rearrangement joins TRBV4-1 to TRBJ1-1, with TRBD1 matching over 9 bases. CDR1 and CDR2 from the germline V gene are MGHRA and YSYEKL. The J segment lost 4 bases and the V segment lost 0 bases, leaving 6 bases of the junction unmatched. The CDR3 totals 16 residues.

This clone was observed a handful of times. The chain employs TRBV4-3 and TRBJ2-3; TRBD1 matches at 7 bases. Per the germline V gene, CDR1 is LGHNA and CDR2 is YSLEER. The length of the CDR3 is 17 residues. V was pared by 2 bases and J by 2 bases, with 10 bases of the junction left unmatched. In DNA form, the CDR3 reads TGCGCCAGCAGCCAACCTTTGACAGGGAGTGCCACAGATACGCAGTATTTT. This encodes CASSQPLTGSATDTQYF.

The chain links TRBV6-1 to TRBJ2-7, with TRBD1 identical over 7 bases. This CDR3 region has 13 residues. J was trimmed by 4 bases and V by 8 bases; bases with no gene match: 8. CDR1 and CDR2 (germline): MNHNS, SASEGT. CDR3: CASARKQGYEQYF. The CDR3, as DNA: TGTGCCAGCGCAAGGAAACAGGGGTACGAGCAGTACTTC.

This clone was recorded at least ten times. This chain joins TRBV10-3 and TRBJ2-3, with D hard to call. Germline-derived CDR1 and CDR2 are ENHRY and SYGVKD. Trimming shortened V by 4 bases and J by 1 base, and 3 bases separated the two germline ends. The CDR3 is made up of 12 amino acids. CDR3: CAISGRTDTQYF. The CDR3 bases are TGTGCCATCAGTGGCCGCACAGATACGCAGTATTTT.

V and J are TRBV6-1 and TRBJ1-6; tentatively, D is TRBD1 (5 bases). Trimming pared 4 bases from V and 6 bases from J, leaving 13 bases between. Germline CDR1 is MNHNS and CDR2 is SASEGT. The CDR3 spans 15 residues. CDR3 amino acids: CASSARQTVNSPLHF. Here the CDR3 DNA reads TGTGCCAGCAGTGCACGGCAGACAGTTAATTCACCCCTCCACTTT.

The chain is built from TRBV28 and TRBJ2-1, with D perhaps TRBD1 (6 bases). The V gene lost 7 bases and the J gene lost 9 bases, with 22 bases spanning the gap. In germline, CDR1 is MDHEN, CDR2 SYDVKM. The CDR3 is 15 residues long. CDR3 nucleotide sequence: TGTGCCAGCACCAGTCCGGGACACAAATCCGCTGAGCAGTTCTTC. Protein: CASTSPGHKSAEQFF.

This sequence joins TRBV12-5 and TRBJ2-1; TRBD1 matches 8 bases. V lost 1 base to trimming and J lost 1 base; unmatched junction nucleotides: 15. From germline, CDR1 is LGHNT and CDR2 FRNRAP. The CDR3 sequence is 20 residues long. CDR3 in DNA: TGTGCTAGTGGTTTGGAAAGTGCCAGGGGGCGCGGAAGGTCCTACAATGAGCAGTTCTTC. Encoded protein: CASGLESARGRGRSYNEQFF.

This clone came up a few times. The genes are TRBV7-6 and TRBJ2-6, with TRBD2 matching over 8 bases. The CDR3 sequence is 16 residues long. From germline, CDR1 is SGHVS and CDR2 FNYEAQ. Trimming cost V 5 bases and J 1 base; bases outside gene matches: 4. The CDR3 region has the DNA TGTGCCAGCAGCCGGGAGGGTGTGTCTGGGGCCAACGTCCTGACTTTC. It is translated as CASSREGVSGANVLTF.

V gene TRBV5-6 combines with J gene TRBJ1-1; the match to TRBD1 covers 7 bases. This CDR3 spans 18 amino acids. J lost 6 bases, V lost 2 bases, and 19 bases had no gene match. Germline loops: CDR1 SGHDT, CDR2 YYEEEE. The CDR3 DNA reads TGTGCCAGCAGCTTCTGGTTTGTACAGGGGAAGGTAATCCCTGAAGCTTTCTTT. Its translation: CASSFWFVQGKVIPEAFF.

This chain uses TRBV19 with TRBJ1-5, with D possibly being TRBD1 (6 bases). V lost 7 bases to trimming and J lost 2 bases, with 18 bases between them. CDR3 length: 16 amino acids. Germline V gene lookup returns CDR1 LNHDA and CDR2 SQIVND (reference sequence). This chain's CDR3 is CASTRDTPGGNQPQHF. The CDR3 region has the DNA TGTGCCAGTACTCGGGACACCCCTGGTGGCAATCAGCCCCAGCATTTT.

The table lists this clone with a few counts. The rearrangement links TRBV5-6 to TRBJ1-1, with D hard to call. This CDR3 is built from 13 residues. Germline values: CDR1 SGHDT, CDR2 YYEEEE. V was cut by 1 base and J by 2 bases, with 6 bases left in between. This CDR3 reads CASSLPSNTEAFF. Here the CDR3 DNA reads TGTGCCAGCAGCTTGCCCTCAAACACTGAAGCTTTCTTT.

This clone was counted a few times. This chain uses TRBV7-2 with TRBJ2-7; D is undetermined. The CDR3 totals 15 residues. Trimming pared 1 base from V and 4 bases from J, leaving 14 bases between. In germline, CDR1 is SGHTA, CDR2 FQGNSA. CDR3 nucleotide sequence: TGTGCCAGCAGCTTAGTAAACGGGTTCGAGTACGAGCAGTACTTC. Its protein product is CASSLVNGFEYEQYF.

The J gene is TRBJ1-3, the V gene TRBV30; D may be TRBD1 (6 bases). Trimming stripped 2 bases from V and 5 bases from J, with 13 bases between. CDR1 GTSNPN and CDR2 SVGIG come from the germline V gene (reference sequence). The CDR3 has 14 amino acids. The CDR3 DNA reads TGTGCCTGGAGTAGGGGGGCAGCCCGAAACACCATATATTTT. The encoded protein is CAWSRGAARNTIYF.

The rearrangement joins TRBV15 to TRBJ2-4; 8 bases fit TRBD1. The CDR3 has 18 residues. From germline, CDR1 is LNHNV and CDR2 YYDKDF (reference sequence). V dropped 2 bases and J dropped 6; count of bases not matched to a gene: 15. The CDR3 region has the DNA TGTGCCACCAGCAGATCCCGGACGGGGACAGGCCCGACAAACATTCAGTACTTC. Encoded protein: CATSRSRTGTGPTNIQYF.

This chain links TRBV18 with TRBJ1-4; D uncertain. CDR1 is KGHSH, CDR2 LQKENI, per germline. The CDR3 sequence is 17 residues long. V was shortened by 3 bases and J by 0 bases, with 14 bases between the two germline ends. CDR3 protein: CASSPGIAKATNEKLFF. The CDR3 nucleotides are TGTGCCAGCTCACCGGGAATAGCGAAAGCAACTAATGAAAAACTGTTTTTT.

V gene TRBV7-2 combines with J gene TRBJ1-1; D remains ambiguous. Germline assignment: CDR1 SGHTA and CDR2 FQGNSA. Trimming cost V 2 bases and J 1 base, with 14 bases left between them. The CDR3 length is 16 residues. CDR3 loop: CASSLILRFRNTEAFF. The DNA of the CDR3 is TGTGCCAGCAGCTTAATCTTAAGGTTTAGGAACACTGAAGCTTTCTTT. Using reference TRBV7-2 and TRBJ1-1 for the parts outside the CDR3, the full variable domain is GAGVSQSPSNKVTEKGKDVELRCDPISGHTALYWYRQSLGQGLEFLIYFQGNSAPDKSGLPSDRFSAERTGGSVSTLTIQRTQQEDSAVYLCASSLILRFRNTEAFFGQGTRLTVV.

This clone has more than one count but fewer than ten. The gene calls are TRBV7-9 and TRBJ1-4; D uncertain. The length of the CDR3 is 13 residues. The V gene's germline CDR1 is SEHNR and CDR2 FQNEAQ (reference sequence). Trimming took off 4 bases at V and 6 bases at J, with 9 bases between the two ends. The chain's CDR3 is CASSSPGYEKLFF. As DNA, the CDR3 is TGTGCCAGCAGCTCGCCGGGGTATGAAAAACTGTTTTTT.

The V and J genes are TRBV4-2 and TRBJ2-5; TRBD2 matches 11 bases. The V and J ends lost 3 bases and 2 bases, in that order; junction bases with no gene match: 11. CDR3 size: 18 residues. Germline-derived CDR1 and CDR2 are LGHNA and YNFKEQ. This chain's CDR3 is CASSQGASGGTAQETQYF. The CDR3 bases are TGTGCCAGCAGCCAGGGGGCTAGCGGGGGGACCGCGCAAGAGACCCAGTACTTC.

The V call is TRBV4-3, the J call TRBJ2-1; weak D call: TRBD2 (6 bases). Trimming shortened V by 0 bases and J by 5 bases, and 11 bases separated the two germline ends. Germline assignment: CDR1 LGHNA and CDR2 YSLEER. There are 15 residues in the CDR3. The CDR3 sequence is CASSQDSGGNNEQFF. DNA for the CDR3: TGCGCCAGCAGCCAAGATAGCGGAGGGAACAATGAGCAGTTCTTC.

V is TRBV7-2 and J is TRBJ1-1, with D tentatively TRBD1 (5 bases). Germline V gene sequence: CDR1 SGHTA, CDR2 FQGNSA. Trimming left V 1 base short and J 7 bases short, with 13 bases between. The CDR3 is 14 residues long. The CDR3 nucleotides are TGTGCCAGCAGCTTAGTACCGGGGGATGGTGAAGCTTTCTTT. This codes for CASSLVPGDGEAFF.

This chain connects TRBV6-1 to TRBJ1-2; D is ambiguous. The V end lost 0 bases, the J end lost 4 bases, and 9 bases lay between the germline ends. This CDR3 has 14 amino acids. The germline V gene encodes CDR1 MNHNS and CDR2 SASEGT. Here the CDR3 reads CASSEAPGSYGYTF. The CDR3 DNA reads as TGTGCCAGCAGTGAAGCGCCTGGCAGCTATGGCTACACCTTC.

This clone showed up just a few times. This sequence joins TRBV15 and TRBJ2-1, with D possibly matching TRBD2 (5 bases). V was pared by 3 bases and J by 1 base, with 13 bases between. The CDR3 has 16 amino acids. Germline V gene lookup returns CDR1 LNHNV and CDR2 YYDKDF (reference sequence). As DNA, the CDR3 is TGTGCCACCAGCAGCGCCTCCGGGGTGTCCTACAATGAGCAGTTCTTC. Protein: CATSSASGVSYNEQFF.

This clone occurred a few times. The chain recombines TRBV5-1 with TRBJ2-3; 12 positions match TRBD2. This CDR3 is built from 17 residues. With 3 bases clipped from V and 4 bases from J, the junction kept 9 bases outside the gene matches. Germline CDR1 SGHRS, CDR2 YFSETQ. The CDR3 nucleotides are TGCGCCAGCAGCTCCTCCCCCCTAGCGGGAGGGTCAGATACGCAGTATTTT. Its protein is CASSSSPLAGGSDTQYF.

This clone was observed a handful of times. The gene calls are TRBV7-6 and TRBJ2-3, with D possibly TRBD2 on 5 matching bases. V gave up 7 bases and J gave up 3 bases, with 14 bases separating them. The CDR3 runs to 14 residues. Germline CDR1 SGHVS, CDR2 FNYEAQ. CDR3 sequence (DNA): TGTGCCAGCAACGGACTTGGTCCGACAGATACGCAGTATTTT. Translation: CASNGLGPTDTQYF. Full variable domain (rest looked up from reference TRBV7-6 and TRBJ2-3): GAGVSQSPRYKVTKRGQDVALRCDPISGHVSLYWYRQALGQGPEFLTYFNYEAQQDKSGLPNDRFSAERPEGSISTLTIQRTEQRDSAMYRCASNGLGPTDTQYFGPGTRLTVL.

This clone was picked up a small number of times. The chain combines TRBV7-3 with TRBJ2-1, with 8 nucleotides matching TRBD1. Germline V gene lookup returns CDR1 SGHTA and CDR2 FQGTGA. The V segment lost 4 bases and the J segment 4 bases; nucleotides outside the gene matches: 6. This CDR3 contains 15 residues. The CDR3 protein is CASSSARTGYNEQFF. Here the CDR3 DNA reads TGTGCCAGCAGCTCCGCCCGGACAGGGTACAATGAGCAGTTCTTC.

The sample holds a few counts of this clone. CDR3 DNA: TGTGCCATCAGTGAGCAAGGCTACGAGCAGTACTTC. Encoded protein: CAISEQGYEQYF. The J gene is TRBJ2-5, the V gene TRBV10-3; no firm D call. The closer fit of TRBJ2-7 to the DNA end suggests the J call may be wrong. CDR1 and CDR2 (germline): ENHRY, SYGVKD. CDR3 length: 12 residues.

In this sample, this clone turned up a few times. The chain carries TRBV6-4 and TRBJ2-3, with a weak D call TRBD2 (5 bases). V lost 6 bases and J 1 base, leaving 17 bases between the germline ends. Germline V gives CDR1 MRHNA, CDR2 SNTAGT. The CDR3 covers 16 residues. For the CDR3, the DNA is TGTGCCAGCAGCTCTCCGAGGGCCAAAGGCACAGATACGCAGTATTTT. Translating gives CASSSPRAKGTDTQYF.